This T cell receptor (beta chain) was obtained from a study of OX40 agonist ivuxolimab in advanced cancers. For the study in its entirety: Ivuxolimab was an agonistic, fully human IgG2 monoclonal antibody directed against OX40 (CD134), a costimulatory receptor. Intravenous ivuxolimab was administered to patients every 2 weeks at six dose levels: 0.01, 0.1, 0.3, 1.5, 3 and 10 mg/kg. Among the roughly 52 dose-escalation patients, 19 had hepatocellular carcinoma, about 15 melanoma, 9 renal cell carcinoma and 9 head and neck cancer. In the dose-escalation cohort, 82.7% of patients were male, and the mean age was around 60 years, with a range of about 23 to 90. Patients were allowed to have had prior anti-PD-1, anti-PD-L1 or anti-CTLA-4 therapy, and approximately 40% of the dose-escalation patients had been treated with checkpoint inhibitors. Partial responses occurred in three dose-escalation patients, of whom one had hepatocellular carcinoma and two had cutaneous melanoma. Peripheral TCRbeta sequencing aimed to test whether ivuxolimab altered TCR sequence diversity and caused clonal T-cell expansion. The monotherapy dose-escalation portion (N ≈ 52 patients) of the phase I ivuxolimab trial is reported in the paper. What the authors observed across the whole study: In partial responders in the 0.1-3.0 mg/kg groups, normalized peripheral clonal expansion was found to be among the lowest, especially among CD8+ T cells. The antigen specificity of the clonally expanded peripheral T cells was not determined. After ivuxolimab, CD8+ T cells had more expanded clones than CD4+ T cells on average. Clonal expansion of both CD4+ and CD8+ blood T cells was observed from baseline to week 6 at doses 0.1 to 3.0 mg/kg. Low levels of normalized T-cell clonal expansion were also seen in some patients who did not respond.

This clone was detected a few times. The antigen it recognizes is unknown. Base qualities are missing; no much larger clone stands one base away. The trial excluded patients who had a history of autoimmune disease or were on systemic immunosuppression. Peripheral blood for TCR sequencing was collected from all dose cohorts at baseline, on cycle 4 day 1, and on cycle 7 day 1. Samples were obtained from an open-label, multicenter, first-in-human phase I dose-escalation trial of ivuxolimab. Adults with locally advanced or metastatic melanoma, renal cell carcinoma, hepatocellular carcinoma or head and neck squamous cell carcinoma were enrolled in the trial. CD4+ and CD8+ T cells were sorted separately from peripheral blood before TCR sequencing. For sequencing of the TCRbeta CDR3 region, genomic DNA was extracted from the sorted cells. TCRbeta CDR3 regions were sequenced using the immunoSEQ Assay. TCRdb mirrors the immuneACCESS table, restricted to in-frame sequences. Some clones are absent from its copies; in checked studies, under half trace to an unresolved V gene, and the reason for the others is unknown. The sample has about 84,000 clones on record, about 94% of them singletons. Of the sample, approximately 11% falls within the top ten clones.

V and J lose 4 bases and 5 bases, and a span of 18 bases separates them. Reading the germline V gene (reference sequence) gives CDR1 LNHDA and CDR2 SQIVND. Taken from cysteine to phenylalanine, the CDR3 has 16 residues. The kept DNA is CDR3 alone, 48 bases in frame from the first base. The sample was CD4+ or CD8+ T cells sorted from blood, taken in a trial of the OX40 agonist ivuxolimab. The source of this sequence is an adult with an advanced solid tumor such as melanoma, head and neck, liver or kidney cancer. Recombination linked TRBV19 to TRBJ1-5; TRBD1 is a weak D gene call, 6 bases matching. The CDR3 is CASSTTHDRLYQPQHF. The bases read TGTGCCAGTAGTACGACCCACGACAGGCTCTATCAGCCCCAGCATTTT.